The entry below describes one T cell receptor beta chain. The junction and the germline gene differ at one end; a read error may be behind it. The sample originates from a study of cytomegalovirus exposure and HLA in healthy donors. Germline CDR1 reads SNHLY; CDR2 reads FYNNEI. This CDR3 contains 11 residues. TCRdb keeps only in-frame clones here, not all; method: immunoSEQ multiplex PCR. The data contain 120,000 or so clones, roughly nine tenths of them singletons. This clonotype was sampled from a man between 18 and 35 years old in good health and CMV-seropositive. The genes are TRBV2 and TRBJ1-2; D is unresolved. Specimen: PBMCs. The CDR3 DNA reads as TGTGCCAGCGAGTGGAATCGGGGAGCGGCCTTC. It translates to CASEWNRGAAF.